These T cell receptor beta chains were read from a single sample in a study of Ad26.COV2.S vaccination and SARS-CoV-2 variants. Clones were sequenced by immunoSEQ multiplex PCR, and TCRdb holds only the in-frame ones, with some missing. The data show about 500,000 clones, roughly 87% seen once. Material: peripheral blood, obtained in a trial of Ad26.COV2.S vaccine versus placebo. The receptor set was obtained from a person aged 18-60 years who received the Ad26.COV2.S COVID-19 vaccine or a placebo. The CDR3 runs from the conserved cysteine through the conserved F or W. The D gene is left open where the match is weak. The size of a clone is reported for some rows only, either as once, few or many, or as a class for expanded clones.

TRBJ2-1,TRBV18,NA,NA,CASSPGPFYNEQFF,TGTGCCAGCTCACCAGGACCGTTCTACAATGAGCAGTTCTTC
TRBJ2-3,TRBV7-6,NA,NA,CASSLGGPDTQYF,TGTGCCAGCAGCTTAGGGGGCCCAGATACGCAGTATTTT
TRBJ2-3,TRBV7-2,NA,NA,CASSLVGADTQYF,TGTGCCAGCAGCTTAGTTGGGGCAGATACGCAGTATTTT
TRBJ1-3,TRBV30,NA,NA,CAWSDITGNTIYF,TGTGCCTGGAGTGACATTACTGGAAACACCATATATTTT
TRBJ2-7,TRBV7-9,TRBD2,NA,CASSLAGAYEQYF,TGTGCCAGCAGCCTAGCGGGAGCCTACGAGCAGTACTTC
TRBJ1-1,TRBV24-1,TRBD1,NA,CATSDRQGARTEAFF,TGTGCCACCAGTGATCGGCAGGGGGCGCGGACTGAAGCTTTCTTT
TRBJ1-5,TRBV9,TRBD1,NA,CASSPGQGLNQPQHF,TGTGCCAGCAGCCCTGGACAGGGGTTAAATCAGCCCCAGCATTTT
TRBJ1-5,TRBV7-2,TRBD1,NA,CASSTGQGNQPQHF,TGTGCCAGCAGCACCGGACAGGGGAATCAGCCCCAGCATTTT
TRBJ2-1,TRBV24-1,TRBD2,NA,CATSDASGNYNEQFF,TGTGCCACCAGTGATGCTAGCGGGAACTACAATGAGCAGTTCTTC
TRBJ1-4,TRBV11-3,TRBD1,NA,CASSLGEGQGYEKLFF,TGTGCCAGCAGCTTAGGGGAGGGACAGGGGTATGAAAAACTGTTTTTT
TRBJ1-6,TRBV14,NA,NA,CASRSELRDNSPLHF,TGTGCCAGCAGGTCCGAGTTGCGGGATAATTCACCCCTCCACTTT
TRBJ2-1,TRBV2,NA,NA,CASSEKGCCSYNEQFF,TGTGCCAGCAGTGAAAAGGGATGTTGCTCCTACAATGAGCAGTTCTTC
TRBJ1-2,TRBV7-9,NA,NA,CASSSGLGNYGYTF,TGTGCCAGCAGCTCGGGACTGGGGAACTATGGCTACACCTTC
TRBJ2-2,TRBV7-3,NA,NA,CASSLGTVNTGELFF,TGTGCCAGCAGCTTAGGTACAGTCAACACCGGGGAGCTGTTTTTT
TRBJ1-1,TRBV5-1,NA,NA,CASSLGVLNEAFF,TGCGCCAGCAGCTTGGGGGTTCTTAATGAAGCTTTCTTT
TRBJ2-2,TRBV7-6,TRBD2,NA,CASSHTGTSGGPGELFF,TGTGCCAGCAGTCACACGGGGACTAGCGGGGGGCCCGGGGAGCTGTTTTTT
TRBJ1-2,TRBV5-5,TRBD1,NA,CASSPRGTGLDLWGYTF,TGTGCCAGCAGCCCCCGAGGGACAGGTTTGGATTTATGGGGCTACACCTTC
TRBJ1-5,TRBV28,NA,NA,CASSLSVLVDLNQPQHF,TGTGCCAGCAGTTTATCGGTTCTGGTGGACCTCAATCAGCCCCAGCATTTT
TRBJ1-4,TRBV27,NA,NA,CASSSRNEKLFF,TGTGCCAGCAGTTCTAGAAATGAAAAACTGTTTTTT
TRBJ2-3,TRBV14,TRBD2,NA,CASSRRLAGGGTDTQYF,TGTGCCAGCAGCCGGCGACTAGCGGGGGGTGGCACAGATACGCAGTATTTT
TRBJ1-3,TRBV5-1,NA,NA,CASSWTGADSGNTIYF,TGCGCCAGCAGCTGGACGGGAGCCGACTCTGGAAACACCATATATTTT
TRBJ1-5,TRBV6-5,NA,NA,CASSYSGGSNQPQHF,TGTGCCAGCAGTTACTCGGGGGGAAGCAATCAGCCCCAGCATTTT
TRBJ2-3,TRBV4-1,TRBD1,once,CASSQLDRDADTQYF,TGCGCCAGCAGCCAACTTGACAGGGACGCAGATACGCAGTATTTT
TRBJ2-2,TRBV14,NA,NA,CASSQDRLRSGELFF,TGTGCCAGCAGCCAAGATAGGCTCAGGTCCGGGGAGCTGTTTTTT
TRBJ1-2,TRBV5-1,TRBD1,NA,CASSQEWTGSSGGTF,TGCGCCAGCAGCCAAGAGTGGACAGGTTCGTCTGGGGGGACCTTC
TRBJ2-1,TRBV6-1,TRBD2,NA,CASSETLAGPNRSYNEQFF,TGTGCCAGCAGTGAAACGCTAGCGGGGCCTAATCGGTCCTACAATGAGCAGTTCTTC
TRBJ2-1,TRBV11-2,TRBD2,NA,CASSPSTSGENYNEQFF,TGTGCCAGCAGCCCAAGCACTAGCGGGGAGAACTACAATGAGCAGTTCTTC
TRBJ1-4,TRBV5-5,NA,NA,CASSPPQVANEKLFF,TGTGCCAGCAGCCCCCCACAGGTAGCTAATGAAAAACTGTTTTTT
TRBJ1-5,TRBV7-7,NA,NA,CASSSTGLEDQPQHF,TGTGCTAGCAGCTCGACCGGGCTAGAGGATCAGCCCCAGCATTTT
TRBJ2-1,TRBV27,TRBD2,NA,CASSPRTSGDYNEQFF,TGTGCCAGCAGTCCCCGGACTAGCGGAGACTACAATGAGCAGTTCTTC
TRBJ1-5,TRBV27,NA,NA,CASRSGGFNQPQHF,TGTGCCAGCCGGTCCGGTGGTTTTAATCAGCCCCAGCATTTT
TRBJ2-7,TRBV30,TRBD1,medium-sized,CAWNAGTGVKREQYF,TGTGCCTGGAACGCCGGGACAGGGGTTAAGCGCGAGCAGTACTTC
TRBJ1-1,TRBV18,TRBD1,once,CASSDRTGSVTEAFF,TGTGCCAGCTCCGACAGGACAGGATCGGTCACTGAAGCTTTCTTT
TRBJ2-6,TRBV5-8,NA,NA,CASSLKWRAGANVLTF,TGTGCCAGCAGCTTGAAGTGGCGGGCCGGGGCCAACGTCCTGACTTTC
TRBJ1-2,TRBV3-1/TRBV3-2,NA,NA,CASSQDLRVLGGYTF,TGTGCCAGCAGCCAAGATCTTAGGGTTTTGGGTGGCTACACCTTC
TRBJ2-3,TRBV2,NA,NA,CASSDRWISTDTQYF,TGTGCCAGCAGTGATAGGTGGATTAGCACAGATACGCAGTATTTT
TRBJ1-4,TRBV6-5,TRBD1,NA,CASSYMGTGELFF,TGTGCCAGCAGTTATATGGGGACAGGGGAACTGTTTTTT
TRBJ2-7,TRBV18,TRBD1,once,CASSQGALAEQYF,TGTGCCAGCTCACAGGGGGCGCTTGCCGAGCAGTACTTC
TRBJ2-7,TRBV14,NA,NA,CASSLQGGSYEQYF,TGTGCCAGCAGCCTACAGGGAGGGTCCTACGAGCAGTACTTC